Shown below are 30 T cell receptor beta chains from a single sample sequenced in a study of human T cells and chemical hapten exposure. Described time point: pre-sensitization, week 0. The treatment denotes: therapeutic diphenylcyclopropenone sensitization with weekly scalp DPC. TCRdb independently ran MiXCR on the RACE reads; one entry per CDR3 protein. Here the sample spans approximately 320,000 distinct CDR3 sequences, 5.5% being singletons. The sequencing used whole blood, collected in connection with sensitization to the hapten diphenylcyclopropenone (DPC). These TCRs come from a woman aged 18-30 years with alopecia areata. Some clones in this sample may be carry-over from other donors' samples.

In regard to this clonotype: At one of its ends the junction is not consistent with the germline gene, which may arise from a read error. J is TRBJ1-5 and V is TRBV2; D is undetermined. CDR1 is SNHLY, CDR2 FYNNEI, per germline. This CDR3 has 13 amino acids. CDR3 region: CASSEQGNRPQHF. CDR3 bases: TGTGCCAGCAGTGAACAAGGGAATCGGCCCCAGCATTTT. Filled out from reference TRBV2 and TRBJ1-5, the complete variable domain reads EPEVTQTPSHQVTQMGQEVILRCVPISNHLYFYWYRQILGQKVEFLVSFYNNEISEKSEIFDDQFSVERPDGSNFTLKIRSTKLEDSAMYFCASSEQGNRPQHFGDGTRLSIL.

This clonotype was counted a few times. This chain joins TRBV4-3 and TRBJ2-1, with 11 bases matching TRBD1. This CDR3 spans 16 amino acids. Germline V gene sequence: CDR1 LGHNA, CDR2 YSLEER. J lost 6 bases, V lost 0 bases, and 4 bases had no gene match. The CDR3 region is CASSQDWGTGGNEQFF. The DNA of the CDR3 is TGCGCCAGCAGCCAAGACTGGGGGACAGGGGGCAATGAGCAGTTCTTC.

This clonotype appeared many times. The rearrangement uses TRBV6-5 and TRBJ1-2, with 9 bases that match TRBD1. The CDR3 loop spans 20 amino acids. After removal of 0 bases from V and 4 bases from J, the junction contained 18 bases not matched to a gene. Germline CDR1 reads MNHEY; CDR2 reads SVGAGI. CDR3 coding DNA: TGTGCCAGCAGTTACTCAGGGTCCAGGGGTACAGGGGGCGCTTCCTATGGCTACACCTTC. Translated, it gives CASSYSGSRGTGGASYGYTF.

The rearrangement joins TRBV29-1 to TRBJ2-3; 8 bases are a match to TRBD1. V trimming: 6 bases; J trimming: 3 bases; junction bases outside the gene matches: 5. This CDR3 comprises 13 residues. Germline assignment: CDR1 SQVTM and CDR2 ANQGSEA. CDR3 DNA sequence: TGCAGCGTCCACGGACAGGGTACAGATACGCAGTATTTT. It codes for CSVHGQGTDTQYF.

In this sample, this clonotype turned up many times. The chain combines TRBV7-8 with TRBJ1-2, with 7 bases lining up with TRBD1. CDR1 SGHVS and CDR2 FQNEAQ come from the germline V gene. CDR3 size: 14 residues. V was pared by 3 bases and J by 6 bases, with 7 bases of the junction left unmatched. For the CDR3, the DNA is TGTGCCAGCAGCTTGCAGGGGGTTTCGGATGGCTACACCTTC. It specifies CASSLQGVSDGYTF. Drawing the rest from reference TRBV7-8 and TRBJ1-2, the complete variable domain is GAGVSQSPRYKVAKRGQDVALRCDPISGHVSLFWYQQALGQGPEFLTYFQNEAQLDKSGLPSDRFFAERPEGSVSTLKIQRTQQEDSAVYLCASSLQGVSDGYTFGSGTRLTVV.

As concerns this clonotype: A far bigger clonotype differs at one base, so this is likely a read error. The rearrangement joins TRBV2 to TRBJ2-5; the D is unclear. The germline gives CDR1 SNHLY, CDR2 FYNNEI. The V and J ends lost 1 base and 5 bases respectively, with 2 bases between them. The length of the CDR3 is 11 residues. CDR3 DNA sequence: TGTGCCAGCAGTGAAGGGGAGACCCAGTACTTC. Its protein product is CASSEGETQYF. The whole variable domain, filled in from reference TRBV2 and TRBJ2-5, reads EPEVTQTPSHQVTQMGQEVILRCVPISNHLYFYWYRQILGQKVEFLVSFYNNEISEKSEIFDDQFSVERPDGSNFTLKIRSTKLEDSAMYFCASSEGETQYFGPGTRLLVL.

This clonotype came up many times. The chain recombines TRBV5-6 with TRBJ2-1; 9 bases align to TRBD1. The CDR3 has 15 residues. With V trimmed by 4 bases and J by 3 bases, 5 bases remained unmatched. From germline, CDR1 is SGHDT and CDR2 YYEEEE. CDR3 amino acids: CASSRGTGFYNEQFF. The CDR3, as DNA: TGTGCCAGCAGCCGGGGGACAGGGTTCTACAATGAGCAGTTCTTC.

Ten or more counts support this clonotype. The rearrangement joins TRBV25-1 to TRBJ1-2; no definite D call. Looked up from germline, CDR1 is MGHDK and CDR2 is SYGVNS. The CDR3 length is 13 residues. With 4 bases removed from V and 5 bases from J, the gap between germline ends came to 11 bases. In DNA, the CDR3 is TGTGCCAGCAGTGGGAGGATCGGATATGGCTACACCTTC. Encoded protein: CASSGRIGYGYTF.

Comments on this clonotype: This may stem from a read error, because a much larger clone lies one nucleotide away. This chain connects TRBV7-9 to TRBJ1-2; 10 bases are shared with TRBD1. V was clipped by 3 bases and J by 6 bases; unmatched bases: 1. Germline V gene sequence: CDR1 SEHNR, CDR2 FQNEAQ (reference sequence). This CDR3 region has 13 residues. The CDR3 bases are TGTGCCAGCAGCTTGGGACAGGGGAATGGCTACACCTTC. Translating gives CASSLGQGNGYTF.

This clonotype was seen at least ten times. The rearrangement links TRBV5-1 to TRBJ1-1; the D gene is possibly TRBD1 (5 bases). V lost 3 bases and J 4 bases, leaving 13 bases between the germline ends. The CDR3 runs to 14 residues. Germline values: CDR1 SGHRS, CDR2 YFSETQ. In nucleotides, the CDR3 is TGCGCCAGCAGCTCTCAGGGTAGGCTCACTGAAGCTTTCTTT. Translating it yields CASSSQGRLTEAFF.

This clonotype turned up a few times. The V call is TRBV28, the J call TRBJ2-7; D possibly matches TRBD1 or TRBD2 (5 bases each). From germline, CDR1 is MDHEN and CDR2 SYDVKM. The CDR3 covers 12 residues. With 4 bases removed from V and 9 bases from J, the gap between germline ends came to 13 bases. CDR3 region: CASSYPGPLQYF. The CDR3 DNA is TGTGCCAGCAGTTACCCGGGACCGCTGCAGTACTTC.

This clonotype occurred many times. The chain employs TRBV28 and TRBJ1-5, with unresolved D. The CDR3 is 13 residues long. In germline, CDR1 is MDHEN, CDR2 SYDVKM. The ends were cut back, 6 bases at V and 3 bases at J, with 9 bases in the middle. CDR3: CASRGQLNQPQHF. The CDR3 nucleotides read TGTGCCAGCAGGGGCCAGCTCAATCAGCCCCAGCATTTT.

In this sample, this clonotype turned up a few times. V usage is TRBV7-9 and J usage is TRBJ2-5; tentative D call: TRBD2 (5 bases). Germline lookup yields CDR1 SEHNR and CDR2 FQNEAQ (reference sequence). The CDR3 is 15 residues long. Deletions cut 5 bases from V and 1 base from J, with 14 bases between. For the CDR3, the DNA is TGTGCCAGCAGCCCCTTCCGAGGGCTCCAAGAGACCCAGTACTTC. This encodes CASSPFRGLQETQYF.

The chain joins TRBV6-2 or TRBV6-3 to TRBJ2-3, with 10 bases matching TRBD2. The germline CDR1 and CDR2 sequences are MNHEY and SVGEGT. CDR3 length: 15 amino acids. J was trimmed by 6 bases and V by 9 bases; bases with no gene match: 12. The CDR3 DNA is TGTGCCAGTCGGACTAGCGGAGCAAGGGGGGATACGCAGTATTTT. This gives the protein CASRTSGARGDTQYF.

This clonotype was counted between two and nine times. The J gene is TRBJ2-1, the V gene TRBV28; 14 bases are a match to TRBD2. This CDR3 is built from 16 residues. CDR1 is MDHEN, CDR2 SYDVKM, per germline. Losses at the gene ends were 5 bases for V and 8 bases for J; bases not matched to a gene: 8. The CDR3 is CASSQGTSGGTDEQFF. DNA for the CDR3: TGTGCCAGCAGTCAGGGGACTAGCGGGGGTACCGATGAGCAGTTCTTC.

V is TRBV15 and J is TRBJ2-7, with D perhaps TRBD1 (6 bases). Germline CDR1 is LNHNV and CDR2 is YYDKDF (reference sequence). The V end lost 4 bases, the J end lost 5 bases, and 12 bases lay between the germline ends. The CDR3 sequence is 13 residues long. The CDR3: CATSIQGLHEQYF. Written as DNA, the CDR3 is TGTGCCACCAGCATTCAGGGGCTCCACGAGCAGTACTTC.

This clonotype has more than one count but fewer than ten. The chain uses TRBV15 and TRBJ2-1; TRBD2 aligns across 8 bases. The CDR3 spans 16 residues. Germline V gene sequence: CDR1 LNHNV, CDR2 YYDKDF (reference sequence). Unmatched junction bases numbered 5, after V lost 0 bases and J lost 4 bases. The CDR3 bases are TGTGCCACCAGCAGAGACACTAGCGGAAAATACAATGAGCAGTTCTTC. Translated, it gives CATSRDTSGKYNEQFF.

This clonotype has a count of ten or more. J is TRBJ2-1 and V is TRBV24-1; 10 bases are a match to TRBD2. Germline CDR1 KGHDR, CDR2 SFDVKD. The J segment lost 5 bases and the V segment lost 6 bases, leaving 6 bases of the junction unmatched. The length of the CDR3 is 15 residues. CDR3 in DNA: TGTGCCACCAGTCCCAGGACTAGCGGACACAATGAGCAGTTCTTC. Its translation is CATSPRTSGHNEQFF.

This clonotype was seen at least ten times. A read error may account for a junction end that differs from germline. The genes are TRBV7-2 and TRBJ1-5; 7 bases are shared with TRBD1. The CDR3 is made up of 13 amino acids. CDR1 is SGHTA, CDR2 FQGNSA, per germline. The CDR3 DNA follows: TGCGCCAGCTCCGGGACAGTCAATCAGCCCCAGCATTTT. This translates into CASSGTVNQPQHF.

This clonotype was picked up a small number of times. This chain joins TRBV20-1 and TRBJ1-1; D is unclear. V shed 3 bases and J shed 0 bases, with 8 bases lying between them. CDR3 length equals 13 residues. Germline V gene data show CDR1 as DFQATT and CDR2 as SNEGSKA (reference sequence). The CDR3 sequence: CSARDGMNTEAFF. The CDR3 nucleotides are TGCAGTGCTAGGGACGGGATGAACACTGAAGCTTTCTTT.

This clonotype was seen ten or more times. The chain employs TRBV12-3 or TRBV12-4 and TRBJ1-5; D may be TRBD1 (6 bases). The CDR3 has 16 amino acids. The V gene lost 0 bases and the J gene lost 4 bases, with 13 bases spanning the gap. In nucleotides, the CDR3 is TGTGCCAGCAGTTTAGCGCTAAGGGGGAATAATCAGCCCCAGCATTTT. Encoded protein: CASSLALRGNNQPQHF.

This clonotype was seen many times. The gene calls are TRBV7-9 and TRBJ1-2, with 8 bases lining up with TRBD1. The CDR3 is 15 amino acids. J gave up 8 bases and V 4 bases, and 12 bases lay outside the gene matches. CDR1 is SEHNR and CDR2 is FQNEAQ in the germline V gene (reference sequence). CDR3: CASSYSGTGTGGYTF. As DNA, the CDR3 is TGTGCCAGCAGCTACTCCGGGACAGGAACGGGCGGCTACACCTTC. Supplemented by reference TRBV7-9 and TRBJ1-2, the full variable domain reads DTGVSQNPRHKITKRGQNVTFRCDPISEHNRLYWYRQTLGQGPEFLTYFQNEAQLEKSRLLSDRFSAERPKGSFSTLEIQRTEQGDSAMYLCASSYSGTGTGGYTFGSGTRLTVV.

This clonotype was counted ten times or more. V and J are TRBV7-9 and TRBJ2-2; no firm D call. CDR1 and CDR2 (germline): SEHNR, FQNEAQ (reference sequence). This CDR3 comprises 16 residues. V gave up 5 bases and J gave up 0 bases, with 13 bases separating them. The CDR3 loop is CASSVPGPSNTGELFF. Written as DNA, the CDR3 is TGTGCCAGCAGCGTCCCCGGCCCTTCGAACACCGGGGAGCTGTTTTTT.

The V gene is TRBV9, the J gene TRBJ1-6, with D perhaps matching TRBD1 (6 bases). V dropped 7 bases and J dropped 10 bases, with 21 bases sitting between them. The length of the CDR3 is 15 residues. Per the germline V gene, CDR1 is SGDLS and CDR2 is YYNGEE. The CDR3 coding sequence is TGTGCCAGCGTCAAGGGGGACCCGGGGCGATCACCCCTCCACTTT. As protein: CASVKGDPGRSPLHF.

Many counts were recorded for this clonotype. V and J are TRBV18 and TRBJ1-4; D ambiguous. Looked up from germline, CDR1 is KGHSH and CDR2 is LQKENI. The CDR3 totals 15 residues. Trimming took off 1 base at V and 7 bases at J, with 13 bases between the two ends. CDR3 DNA: TGTGCCAGCTCACCACTAATGGAGGGATCTGAAAAACTGTTTTTT. It codes for CASSPLMEGSEKLFF.

This clonotype was seen many times. V is TRBV2 and J is TRBJ2-7, with a possible D match to TRBD1 (6 bases). V shed 6 bases and J shed 6 bases, with 12 bases lying between them. Germline values: CDR1 SNHLY, CDR2 FYNNEI. The CDR3 contains 12 residues. The CDR3 is CASSVTGREQYF. The CDR3 DNA reads TGTGCCAGCAGCGTTACAGGGCGCGAGCAGTACTTC.

J is TRBJ1-5 and V is TRBV2; D possibly corresponds to TRBD1 (5 bases). This CDR3 has 14 residues. Trimming took off 5 bases at V and 6 bases at J, with 14 bases between the two ends. Looked up from germline, CDR1 is SNHLY and CDR2 is FYNNEI. CDR3 amino acids: CASSIGTYAQPQHF. CDR3 in DNA: TGTGCCAGCAGTATCGGGACTTACGCTCAGCCCCAGCATTTT.

This clonotype was detected ten times or more. The chain employs TRBV29-1 and TRBJ1-2, with 7 bases lining up with TRBD1. The trim removed 4 bases at V and 7 bases at J, leaving 3 bases unmatched. This CDR3 region has 11 residues. Germline CDR1 and CDR2: SQVTM and ANQGSEA. For the CDR3, the DNA is TGCAGCGTTGGCACAGGGGTTGGCTACACCTTC. Translation gives CSVGTGVGYTF.

This clonotype was observed at least ten times. This chain uses TRBV20-1 with TRBJ2-2; 8 bases match TRBD1. Trimming took 1 base from V and 1 from J; bases not matched to a gene: 2. The CDR3 has 15 residues. Germline loops: CDR1 DFQATT, CDR2 SNEGSKA (reference sequence). As DNA, the CDR3 is TGCAGTGCTAGAGGTGGGACAGGGAACACCGGGGAGCTGTTTTTT. Protein product: CSARGGTGNTGELFF.

This clonotype has a count of ten or more. The chain uses TRBV18 and TRBJ2-5; no reliable D call. Deletions cut 4 bases from V and 4 bases from J, with 4 bases between. Per the germline V gene, CDR1 is KGHSH and CDR2 is LQKENI. The CDR3 totals 11 residues. The CDR3 loop is CASSRPETQYF. CDR3 sequence (DNA): TGTGCCAGCTCACGCCCAGAGACCCAGTACTTC. The full variable domain, rest sourced from reference TRBV18 and TRBJ2-5, is NAGVMQNPRHLVRRRGQEARLRCSPMKGHSHVYWYRQLPEEGLKFMVYLQKENIIDESGMPKERFSAEFPKEGPSILRIQQVVRGDSAAYFCASSRPETQYFGPGTRLLVL.